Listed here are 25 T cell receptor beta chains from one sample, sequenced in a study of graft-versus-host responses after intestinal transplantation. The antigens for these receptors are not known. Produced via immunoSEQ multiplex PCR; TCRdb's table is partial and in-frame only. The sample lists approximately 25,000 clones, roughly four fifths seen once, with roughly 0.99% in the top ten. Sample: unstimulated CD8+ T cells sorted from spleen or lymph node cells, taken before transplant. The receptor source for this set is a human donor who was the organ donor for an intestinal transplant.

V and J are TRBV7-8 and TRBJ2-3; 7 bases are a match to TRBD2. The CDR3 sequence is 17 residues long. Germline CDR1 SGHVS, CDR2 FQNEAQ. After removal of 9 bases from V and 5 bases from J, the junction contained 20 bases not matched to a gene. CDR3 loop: CASLRSLPNGRRDTQYF. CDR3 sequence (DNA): TGTGCCAGTCTACGGTCCCTCCCCAACGGGAGGAGAGATACGCAGTATTTT.

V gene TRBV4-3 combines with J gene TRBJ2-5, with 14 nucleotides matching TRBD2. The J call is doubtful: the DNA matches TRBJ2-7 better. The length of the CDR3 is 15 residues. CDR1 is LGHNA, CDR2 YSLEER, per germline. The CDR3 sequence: CASSQGTSGGYEQYF. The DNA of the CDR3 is TGCGCCAGCAGCCAGGGGACTAGCGGGGGCTACGAGCAGTACTTC.

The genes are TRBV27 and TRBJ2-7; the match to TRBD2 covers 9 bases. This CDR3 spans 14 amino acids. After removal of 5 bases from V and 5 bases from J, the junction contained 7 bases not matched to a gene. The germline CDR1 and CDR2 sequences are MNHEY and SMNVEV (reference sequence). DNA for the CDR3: TGTGCCAGCAGTCTTAGCGGGAGTATCCACGAGCAGTACTTC. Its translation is CASSLSGSIHEQYF.

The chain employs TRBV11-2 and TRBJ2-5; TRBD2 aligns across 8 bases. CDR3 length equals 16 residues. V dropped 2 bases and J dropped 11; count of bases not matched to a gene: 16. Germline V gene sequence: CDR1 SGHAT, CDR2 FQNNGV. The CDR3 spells CASSLPPVAGGGEQYF. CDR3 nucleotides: TGTGCCAGCAGCTTACCACCTGTTGCGGGAGGTGGTGAGCAGTACTTC.

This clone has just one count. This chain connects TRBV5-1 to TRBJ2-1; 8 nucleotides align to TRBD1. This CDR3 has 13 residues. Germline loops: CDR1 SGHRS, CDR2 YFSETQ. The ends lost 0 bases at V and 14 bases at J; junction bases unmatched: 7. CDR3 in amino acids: CASSLGDRLLEFF. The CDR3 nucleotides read TGCGCCAGCAGCTTGGGGGACAGGCTTTTGGAGTTCTTC.

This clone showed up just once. The CDR3 DNA reads TGTGCCAGCAGCTTAGCCTTCGAGGGGGGTTTGTACGAGCAGTACTTC. Its translation: CASSLAFEGGLYEQYF. This chain connects TRBV11-2 to TRBJ2-7; the D call may be TRBD1 or TRBD2 (6 bases each). The CDR3 spans 16 residues. Germline CDR1 is SGHAT and CDR2 is FQNNGV. Trimming removed 1 base from V and 4 bases from J, with 17 bases in between.

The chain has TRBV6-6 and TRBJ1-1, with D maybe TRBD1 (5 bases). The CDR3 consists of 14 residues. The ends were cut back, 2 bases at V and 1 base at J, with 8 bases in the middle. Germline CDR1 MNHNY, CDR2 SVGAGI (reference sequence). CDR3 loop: CASSYGGSNTEAFF. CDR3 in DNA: TGTGCCAGCAGTTACGGGGGATCGAACACTGAAGCTTTCTTT.

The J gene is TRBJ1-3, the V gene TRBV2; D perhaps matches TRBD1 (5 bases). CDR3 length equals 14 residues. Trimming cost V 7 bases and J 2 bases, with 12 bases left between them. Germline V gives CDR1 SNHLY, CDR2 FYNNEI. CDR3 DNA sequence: TGTGCCAGCATGGTGTGGGGCCCTGGAAACACCATATATTTT. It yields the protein CASMVWGPGNTIYF.

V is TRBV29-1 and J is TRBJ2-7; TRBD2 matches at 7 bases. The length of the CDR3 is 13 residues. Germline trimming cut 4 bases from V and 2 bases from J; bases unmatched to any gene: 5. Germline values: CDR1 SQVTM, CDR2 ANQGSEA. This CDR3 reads CSVVSGRAYEQYF. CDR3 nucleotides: TGCAGCGTTGTTAGCGGGCGCGCCTACGAGCAGTACTTC.

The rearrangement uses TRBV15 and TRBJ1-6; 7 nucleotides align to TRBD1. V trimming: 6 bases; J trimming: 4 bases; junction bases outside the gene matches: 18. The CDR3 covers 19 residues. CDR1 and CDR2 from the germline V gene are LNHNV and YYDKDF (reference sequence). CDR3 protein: CATRGSKYDRVFYNSPLHF. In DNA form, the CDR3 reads TGTGCCACCAGAGGGTCTAAATATGACAGGGTTTTTTATAATTCACCCCTCCACTTT.

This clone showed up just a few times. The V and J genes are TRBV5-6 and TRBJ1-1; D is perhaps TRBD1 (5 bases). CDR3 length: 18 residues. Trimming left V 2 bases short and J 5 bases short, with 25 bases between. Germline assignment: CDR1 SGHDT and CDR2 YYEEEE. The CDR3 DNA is TGTGCCAGCAGCTTCCTGGCCAGCTGGACAATGGGTGGTACTGAAGCTTTCTTT. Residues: CASSFLASWTMGGTEAFF.

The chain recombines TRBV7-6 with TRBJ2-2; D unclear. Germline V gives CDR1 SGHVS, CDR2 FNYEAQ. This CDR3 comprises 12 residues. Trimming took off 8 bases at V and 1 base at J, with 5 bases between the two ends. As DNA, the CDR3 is TGTGCCAGCTCGGGGAACACCGGGGAGCTGTTTTTT. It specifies CASSGNTGELFF.

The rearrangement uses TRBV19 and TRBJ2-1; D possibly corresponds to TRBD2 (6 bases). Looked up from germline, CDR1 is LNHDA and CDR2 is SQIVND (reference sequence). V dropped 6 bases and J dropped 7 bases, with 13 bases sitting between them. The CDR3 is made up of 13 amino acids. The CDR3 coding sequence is TGTGCCAGTAGCCTCAATGGGGGGAATGAGCAGTTCTTC. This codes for CASSLNGGNEQFF. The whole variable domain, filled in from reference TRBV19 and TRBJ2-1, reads DGGITQSPKYLFRKEGQNVTLSCEQNLNHDAMYWYRQDPGQGLRLIYYSQIVNDFQKGDIAEGYSVSREKKESFPLTVTSAQKNPTAFYLCASSLNGGNEQFFGPGTRLTVL.

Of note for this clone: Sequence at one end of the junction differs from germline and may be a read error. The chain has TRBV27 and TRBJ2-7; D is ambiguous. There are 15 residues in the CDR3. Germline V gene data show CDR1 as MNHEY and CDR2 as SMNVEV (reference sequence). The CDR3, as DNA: TGTGCCAGCAGTTTGTGGCCTCCAAATCTCTACGGGCAGTACTTC. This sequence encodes CASSLWPPNLYGQYF.

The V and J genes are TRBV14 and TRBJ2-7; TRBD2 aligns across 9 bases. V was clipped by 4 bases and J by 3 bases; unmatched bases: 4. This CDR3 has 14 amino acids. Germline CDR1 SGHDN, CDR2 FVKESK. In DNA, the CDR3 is TGTGCCAGCAGCCCGACTAGCGGAGGCTACGAGCAGTACTTC. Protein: CASSPTSGGYEQYF.

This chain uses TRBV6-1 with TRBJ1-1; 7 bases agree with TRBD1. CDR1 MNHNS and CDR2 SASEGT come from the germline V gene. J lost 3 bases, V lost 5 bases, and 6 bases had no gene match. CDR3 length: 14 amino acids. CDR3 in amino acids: CASSLRQGYTEAFF. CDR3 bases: TGTGCCAGCAGTCTACGACAGGGTTACACTGAAGCTTTCTTT.

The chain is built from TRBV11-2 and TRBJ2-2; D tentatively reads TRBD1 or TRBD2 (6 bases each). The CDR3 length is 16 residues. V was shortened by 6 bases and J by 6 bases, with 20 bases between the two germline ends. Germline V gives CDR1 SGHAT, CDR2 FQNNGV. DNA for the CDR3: TGTGCCAGCAGATCGTTCCCAGGGGAGGTATCCGGGGAGCTGTTTTTT. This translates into CASRSFPGEVSGELFF.

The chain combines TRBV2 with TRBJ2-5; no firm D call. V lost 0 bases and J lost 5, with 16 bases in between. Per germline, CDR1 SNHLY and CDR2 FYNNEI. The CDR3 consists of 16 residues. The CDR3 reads CASSEALDRLVETQYF. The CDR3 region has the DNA TGTGCCAGCAGTGAAGCTTTGGATAGGTTGGTGGAGACCCAGTACTTC.

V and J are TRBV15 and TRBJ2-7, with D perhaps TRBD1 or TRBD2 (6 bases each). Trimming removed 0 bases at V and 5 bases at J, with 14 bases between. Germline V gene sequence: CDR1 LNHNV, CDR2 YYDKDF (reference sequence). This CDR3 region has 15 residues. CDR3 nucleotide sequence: TGTGCCACCAGCAGAGATCCCGGGGGCGCAGACGAGCAGTACTTC. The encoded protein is CATSRDPGGADEQYF.

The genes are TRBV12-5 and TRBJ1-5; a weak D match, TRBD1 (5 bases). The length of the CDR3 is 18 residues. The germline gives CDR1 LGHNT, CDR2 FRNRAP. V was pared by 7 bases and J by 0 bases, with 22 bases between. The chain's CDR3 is CASALVGAGVYSNQPQHF. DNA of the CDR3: TGTGCTAGTGCCCTCGTTGGGGCAGGAGTATATAGCAATCAGCCCCAGCATTTT.

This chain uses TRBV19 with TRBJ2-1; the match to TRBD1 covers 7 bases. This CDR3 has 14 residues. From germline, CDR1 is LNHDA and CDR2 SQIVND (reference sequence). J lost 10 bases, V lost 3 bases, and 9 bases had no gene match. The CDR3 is CASSMKQGPREQFF. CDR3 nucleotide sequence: TGTGCCAGTAGTATGAAACAGGGGCCTCGGGAGCAGTTCTTC.

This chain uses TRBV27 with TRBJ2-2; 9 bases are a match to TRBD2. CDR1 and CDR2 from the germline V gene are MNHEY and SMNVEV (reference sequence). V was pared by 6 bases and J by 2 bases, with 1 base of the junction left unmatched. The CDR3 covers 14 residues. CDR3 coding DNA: TGTGCCAGCAGACTAGCGGGTAACACCGGGGAGCTGTTTTTT. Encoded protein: CASRLAGNTGELFF.

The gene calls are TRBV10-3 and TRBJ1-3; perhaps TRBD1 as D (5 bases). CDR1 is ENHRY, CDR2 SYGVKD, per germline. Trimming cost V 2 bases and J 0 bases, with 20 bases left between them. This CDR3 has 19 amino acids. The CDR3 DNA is TGTGCCATCAGTGAGAAAATGGGCGGGGACTCCTACTCTGGAAACACCATATATTTT. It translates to CAISEKMGGDSYSGNTIYF.

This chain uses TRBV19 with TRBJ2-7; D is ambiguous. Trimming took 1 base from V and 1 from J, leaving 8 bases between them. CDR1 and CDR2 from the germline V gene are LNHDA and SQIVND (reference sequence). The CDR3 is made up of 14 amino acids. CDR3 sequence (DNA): TGTGCCAGTAGTATAGCAGGAAGTTCCTACGAGCAGTACTTC. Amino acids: CASSIAGSSYEQYF. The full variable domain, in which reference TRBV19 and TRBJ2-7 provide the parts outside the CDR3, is DGGITQSPKYLFRKEGQNVTLSCEQNLNHDAMYWYRQDPGQGLRLIYYSQIVNDFQKGDIAEGYSVSREKKESFPLTVTSAQKNPTAFYLCASSIAGSSYEQYFGPGTRLTVT.

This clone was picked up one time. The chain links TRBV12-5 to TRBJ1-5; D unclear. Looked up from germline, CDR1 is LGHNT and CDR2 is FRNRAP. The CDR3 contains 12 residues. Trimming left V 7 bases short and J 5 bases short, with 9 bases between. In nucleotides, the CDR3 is TGTGCTAGTGCCGGTCTCGATCAGCCCCAGCATTTT. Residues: CASAGLDQPQHF.